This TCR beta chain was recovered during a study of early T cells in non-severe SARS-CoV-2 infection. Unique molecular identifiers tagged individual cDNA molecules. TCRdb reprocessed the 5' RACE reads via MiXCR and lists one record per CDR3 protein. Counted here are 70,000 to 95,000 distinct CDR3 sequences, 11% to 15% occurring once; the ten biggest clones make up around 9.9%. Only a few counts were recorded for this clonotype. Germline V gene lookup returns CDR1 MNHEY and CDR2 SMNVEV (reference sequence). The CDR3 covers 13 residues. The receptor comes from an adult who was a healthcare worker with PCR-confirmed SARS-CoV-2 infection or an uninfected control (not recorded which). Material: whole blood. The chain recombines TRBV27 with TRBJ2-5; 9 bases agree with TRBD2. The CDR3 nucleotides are TGTGCTTCGGCCGGCGGGGGGGCATTGACCCAGTACTTC. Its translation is CASAGGGALTQYF.